This TCR beta chain was captured in a study of blood T cell repertoires in COVID-19. There are 14 residues in the CDR3. Germline CDR1 is MNHEY and CDR2 is SVGAGI. Trimming removed 6 bases from V and 0 bases from J, with 9 bases in between. Assay used: immunoSEQ multiplex PCR; TCRdb lists only in-frame clones, some missing. This sample has around 20,000 clones, with more than 70% found just once. Sequenced material: peripheral blood. This receptor was obtained from a human donor in a cohort sampled during active COVID-19. The rearrangement uses TRBV6-5 and TRBJ1-3; the D is unclear. The CDR3 loop is CASRTTLSGNTIYF. CDR3 nucleotides: TGTGCCAGCAGGACTACACTCTCTGGAAACACCATATATTTT.